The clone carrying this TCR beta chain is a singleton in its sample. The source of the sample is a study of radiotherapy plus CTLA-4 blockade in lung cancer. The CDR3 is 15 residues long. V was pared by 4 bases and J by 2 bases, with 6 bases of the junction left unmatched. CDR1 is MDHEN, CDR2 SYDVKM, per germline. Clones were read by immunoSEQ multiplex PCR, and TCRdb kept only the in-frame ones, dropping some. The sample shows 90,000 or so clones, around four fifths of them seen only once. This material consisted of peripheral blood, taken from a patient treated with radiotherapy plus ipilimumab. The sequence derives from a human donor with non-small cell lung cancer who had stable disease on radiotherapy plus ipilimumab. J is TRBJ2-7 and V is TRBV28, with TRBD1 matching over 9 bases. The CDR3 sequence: CASSSPGQGPYEQYF. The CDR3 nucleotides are TGTGCCAGCAGTTCTCCGGGACAGGGACCCTACGAGCAGTACTTC.